This T cell receptor (beta chain) was captured in a study of cytomegalovirus exposure and HLA in healthy donors (dated by TCRdb to the late 2010s). Notes on the research overall: According to an earlier analysis of several hundred of the donors, 150 million to 200 million T cells yielded roughly 110 million unique TCR beta sequences and more than 250 Gb of sequence data. Rather than drawing on any new phenotypic data, the later analysis identified candidate immune exposures from TCR beta sequences and the way those sequences occurred across donors. In an earlier analysis of 500 to 650 of the donors, high-throughput TCR beta sequencing was used to judge whether each TCR beta V gene segment behaved as functional or pseudogenic. The study aimed to test whether signatures of past pathogen exposure could be identified by cataloging public T cell receptors. An early release that covered more than 550 HLA-typed donors contained approximately 300 gigabases of sequencing data and around 80 million unique TCR sequences. Of the 300 to 500 genotyped donors, 75% to 85% were placed in the genetic ancestry cluster associated with self-reported Caucasian donors. Roughly five DR-DQ haplotypes were treated as single units for association and clustering because of strong linkage in the cohort. HLA typing included class I and class II loci at four-digit resolution. Donor age, sex, ethnicity and CMV serostatus were compiled alongside the repertoire data. A separate validation cohort of roughly 130 different subjects was used in addition to the approximately 700-subject first cohort. Across around 400 genotyped donors of the cohort, an average of approximately 200,000 unique TCR beta nucleotide sequences per donor were sequenced, and roughly 20% of those sequences were non-productive. Genome-wide SNP genotypes for about 65% of the 666 donors were used in a later genetic analysis, which treated that subset as a discovery cohort. To study patterns of TCR occurrence, a later analysis re-analyzed previously published TCR beta repertoires from 666 donors and added high-resolution HLA genotyping. High-throughput TCR immunosequencing, statistical association of individual TCRs with disease status, and machine learning were combined to predict cytomegalovirus infection status. All discovery cohort repertoires had been generated using a single sequencing platform. The study profiled the T cell repertoires of 500 to 800 subjects by immunosequencing and related them to cytomegalovirus serostatus. Typing coverage differed by locus: A, B, C, DRB1 and DQB1 were typed in roughly 620-630 donors, DQA1 in 522, DPA1 in around 610, and DPB1 in 400 to 480.

Overall study outcomes, separate from this receptor: A later analysis found that HLA-associated TCR beta chains were more clonally expanded and had lower generation probabilities than equally common non-associated chains. Some IMGT-functional V segments, including TRBV6-2 and TRBV6-3, could not be told apart with the 87-base-pair reads, so those segments were excluded. A group of highly shared sequence variants was considered likely to be a technical artifact of the sequencing pipeline. In both the original and validation cohorts, the classifier was reported to diagnose cytomegalovirus status with high specificity and sensitivity. Three of the identified cytomegalovirus-associated TCR beta chains were confirmed in vitro to be specific for cytomegalovirus antigens. Because counts were too low, seventeen rarely observed V segments, including chromosome 9 orphons, were left out of the earlier analysis of 587 of the donors. Roughly uniform sequencing depth across donors was assumed in presence/absence analyses, although this assumption may not hold. According to a later analysis, parvovirus B19, influenza, CMV and Epstein-Barr virus appeared linked to several top co-occurrence clusters. A further reported finding was that TCR beta sequences accurately predicted the HLA-A and HLA-B alleles for most subjects in the first cohort. While some public TCRs were present in many individuals, most TCR sequences turned up only very rarely across donors. Because some donors lacked HLA typing at each locus, the association tests relied only on the typed subset. The study gave a list of 150 to 200 TCR beta chains associated with cytomegalovirus. Immune exposure information for the cohort was limited to CMV serostatus. Compared with the roughly 710-donor mean, donors in an Asian-associated ancestry cluster had fewer N-insertions in productive TCRs, according to a later genetic analysis. Most CMV-associated TCR beta chains appeared to be HLA-restricted in a later analysis, and the HLA associations seemed to be driven largely by CMV exposure. The authors suggested that the approach could potentially be extended to other disease states and immunological phenotypes. A later analysis found that TCR association rates varied across HLA loci, with DRB1 alleles showing the most associated TCRs and HLA-C alleles the fewest. Broadly in line with IMGT annotations, most TCR beta V segments showed up in productive rearrangements about 90% or about 30% of the time in an earlier analysis of 587 of the donors. Linkage disequilibrium might explain the correlated functional status among segregating V segments, but an unknown experimental factor could not be excluded. Specific HLA alleles were associated with roughly 16,000 TCR beta sequences at a false discovery rate of 0.05 in a later analysis. In this cohort, only TCR beta chains were sequenced, and detectable features were limited by the absence of alpha or paired-chain data. A later genetic analysis associated a missense DCLRE1C variant with V-gene and J-gene trimming of TCR beta chains, and an independent cohort replicated the association. Strong co-occurrence of HLA alleles, especially DR and DQ, made assigning TCR associations to individual alleles difficult.

The method behind the library was the immunoSEQ multiplex PCR assay. The multiplex PCR relied on a mix of 60 forward primers for TCR Vbeta segments and 13 reverse primers for TCR Jbeta segments. Amplification of the CDR3 region of rearranged TCR beta genes was performed with a multiplex PCR assay on genomic DNA. The amplified TCR beta libraries were sequenced on the Illumina HiSeq System as 87-base-pair reads. As for the original processing: A later analysis counted approximately 84 million unique TCR beta chains across the 650 to 700 repertoires, and around 9.9 million of these chains were shared by at least two donors. A nearest-neighbor algorithm error-corrected the raw reads and collapsed the reads into unique sequences, merging closely related sequences to remove PCR and sequencing errors. CDR3 sequences were aligned to IMGT reference sequences to assign V, D and J gene segments. For a sequence to be retained, at least a six-nucleotide match to both a V gene segment and a J gene segment was required. Rearrangements were classified as productive when the CDR3 lacked stop codons and remained in frame with V and J, and all other rearrangements were classified as non-productive. Following IMGT convention, CDR3 was defined as the stretch from the second conserved V-encoded cysteine to the conserved J-encoded phenylalanine. The earlier analysis of about 530 of the donors excluded any sequence lacking an unambiguous match to a single V gene segment. In an earlier analysis of around 600 of the donors, V segments were called functional above 56.7% productive rearrangements and were called segregating when the between-donor standard deviation exceeded 5%. A statistical classification framework was developed to diagnose cytomegalovirus status using the catalog of TCR beta chain sequences. A later analysis assigned V and J genes by comparing TCR nucleotide sequences with IMGT/GENE-DB human TR gene sequences. A later analysis assigned CDR3 sequences and most-parsimonious VDJ recombination scenarios with the TCRdist pipeline. In a later analysis, each TCR beta chain was defined by its CDR3 amino acid sequence together with its V-gene family, and reads lacking a unique V-gene family were excluded. To address suspected cross-contamination and a sequencing artifact, a later analysis removed roughly 640 highly shared, low-generation-probability nucleotide sequences. For each public chain, a later analysis derived a clonal expansion index from normalized ranks of inferred template counts within each repertoire. In a later analysis, generation probabilities were computed with a VDJ recombination model fitted to out-of-frame rearrangements, and the resulting probabilities were checked against IGoR. Hypergeometric tests were used in a later analysis to score TCR-TCR, TCR-HLA and TCR-CMV co-occurrence, with a repertoire-size bias correction applied to the TCR pairs. In a later analysis, false discovery rates were estimated by permuting HLA or CMV assignments 20 times. A later analysis grouped co-occurring TCRs with DBSCAN, adding TCRdist sequence similarity when clustering within HLA-allele-positive subsets. Repertoires with fewer than 30,000 or more than 120,000 public chains, plus five repertoires with anomalous nucleotide sharing, were excluded from co-occurrence clustering. Not all clones reach the TCRdb copy of this immuneACCESS table, which keeps in-frame sequences only. Checked studies attribute under half of the gap to unresolved V genes and leave the rest unexplained. Clonal size and the V and J genes are those of that table, whereas D and trimming came from the DNA. The sample table records hundreds of thousands of clones; roughly 89% of these occur just once. Roughly 2% of the sample lies in the top ten.

The cohort was made up of roughly 670 healthy bone marrow donors. At the time of sampling, every cohort member was nominally healthy, though immune exposures that went unrecorded were likely present. The donor tested CMV seronegative, placing the donor among the 350 to 400 seronegative members of the cohort. Each donor provided a peripheral blood sample, and peripheral blood mononuclear cells were used for TCR beta sequencing. The Qiagen DNeasy Blood Extraction Kit was used to extract genomic DNA from the blood cell samples. Remarks on this clone: Its cognate antigen has yet to be identified. No base qualities exist here, and no much larger clone lies one base off it.

In the germline V gene (reference sequence), CDR1 corresponds to LNHDA and CDR2 to SQIVND. Here V drops 10 bases and J drops 5 bases, and the junction holds 2 bases not matched to any gene. Including cysteine and phenylalanine, the CDR3 has 12 amino acids. Only the CDR3 portion is preserved as DNA: 36 bases, with reading frame beginning at the first base. The chain uses TRBV19 and TRBJ2-2, with 9 central nucleotides matching TRBD1. This TCR came from a woman aged 18-29 years in good health and CMV-seronegative. The sequenced sample consisted of PBMCs. The nucleotide sequence reads TGTGCCACTGGGACAGGGACCGGGGAGCTGTTTTTT. This gives the protein CATGTGTGELFF.